This entry is about one T cell receptor (beta chain). The data stem from a study of blood T cell repertoires in COVID-19. The ends lost 3 bases at V and 6 bases at J; junction bases unmatched: 9. Germline V gene data show CDR1 as SGHKS and CDR2 as YYEKEE (reference sequence). The CDR3 runs to 16 residues. Sequencing was performed with immunoSEQ multiplex PCR; in TCRdb, only in-frame clones are kept and a portion is missing. The repertoire holds 400,000 to 500,000 clones, with 88% as singletons. This clonotype originated in a woman aged 40 to 50 who had recovered from COVID-19. The material sequenced was PBMCs or T cells enriched from blood (not recorded which). The chain joins TRBV5-5 to TRBJ2-1; 10 nucleotides align to TRBD1. For the CDR3, the DNA is TGTGCCAGCAGCTGGGACCCGGGACAGGGGTTCAATGAGCAGTTCTTC. This gives the protein CASSWDPGQGFNEQFF.